This T cell receptor (beta chain) was found in a study of neurological immune-mediated disorders. Study-wide results and caveats: In HTLV-1-associated myelopathy, TCR clonal expansion was greatest, whereas multiple sclerosis had the least, falling below healthy controls.

This clonotype was recorded a few times. Its antigen is not identified. MiXCR was run by TCRdb on the 5' RACE reads, yielding one entry per CDR3 protein. The repertoire has 55,000 to 70,000 distinct CDR3 sequences, more than 9.5% of them found once; the top ten carry about 1.7%. CDR3 length: 15 residues. J was trimmed by 5 bases and V by 2 bases; bases with no gene match: 7. CDR1 and CDR2 (germline): LGHDT, YNNKEL (reference sequence). Source material: PBMCs. The receptor comes from a man aged 55 to 70 in good health. The J gene is TRBJ1-2, the V gene TRBV3-1; TRBD1 aligns across 8 bases. The CDR3 is CASSQSEQGAYGYTF. DNA for the CDR3: TGTGCCAGCAGCCAAAGTGAGCAGGGGGCGTATGGCTACACCTTC.